This T cell receptor (beta chain) was captured in a study of blood T cell repertoires in COVID-19. About the study: Whether acute or convalescent, the COVID-19 samples came from the United States, Italy and Spain.

From germline, CDR1 is LNHDA and CDR2 SQIVND (reference sequence). The CDR3 loop spans 14 amino acids. V lost 10 bases and J lost 5, with 19 bases in between. Clones were read by immunoSEQ multiplex PCR, and TCRdb kept only the in-frame ones, dropping some. The sample lists some 400,000 clones; 87% were seen once. The sequenced sample was peripheral blood. J is TRBJ2-3 and V is TRBV19, with a possible D match to TRBD1 (6 bases). The receptor comes from a woman in her 30s with COVID-19, enrolled during active disease. In DNA form, the CDR3 reads TGTGCCACCCAGGTCAGGGGACCAATAGATACGCAGTATTTT. It encodes CATQVRGPIDTQYF.